This T cell receptor (beta chain) was captured in a study of blood T cell repertoires in COVID-19. CDR3 length: 15 amino acids. With 5 bases clipped from V and 5 bases from J, the junction kept 6 bases outside the gene matches. Germline CDR1 is LNHDA and CDR2 is SQIVND (reference sequence). Clones were read by immunoSEQ multiplex PCR, and TCRdb kept only the in-frame ones, dropping some. The sample consists of 190,000 or so clones, around 87% of them appearing once. Input material: peripheral blood. This sequence joins TRBV19 and TRBJ1-5; TRBD1 aligns across 10 bases. The clonotype originates from a middle-aged man with active or convalescent COVID-19. In nucleotides, the CDR3 is TGTGCCAGTAGTCTTGGACAGGGGGTTTATCAGCCCCAGCATTTT. Translating it yields CASSLGQGVYQPQHF.